The 27 T cell receptor beta chains presented below share a single source sample, sequenced in a study of cytomegalovirus exposure and HLA in healthy donors (TCRdb year 2017). Library generation was performed with the immunoSEQ multiplex PCR assay. For the multiplex PCR, a mixture combining 60 forward primers for TCR Vbeta segments and 13 reverse primers for TCR Jbeta segments was used. This is the immuneACCESS table as TCRdb keeps it, with only in-frame sequences that have V and J called. A part of the clones is gone; compared with another copy, unresolved V genes explain less than half, and the rest is unexplained. Across this sample there are about 160,000 clones, with around 83% seen only once. The ten largest clones add up to about 6.8% of the sample. The sample was PBMCs. Source of these receptors: a man in his fifties in good health and CMV-seropositive.

This clone was detected only a few times. The chain uses TRBV6-1 and TRBJ1-1; no definite D call. Germline V CDR1 and CDR2: MNHNS, SASEGT. This CDR3 has 13 amino acids. V shed 7 bases and J shed 1 base, with 10 bases lying between them. The CDR3 is CASKYGRNTEAFF. For the CDR3, the DNA is TGTGCCAGCAAGTACGGTAGGAACACTGAAGCTTTCTTT.

This chain links TRBV15 with TRBJ1-1; D is ambiguous. V lost 3 bases, J lost 0 bases, and 8 bases lay in between. The length of the CDR3 is 14 residues. From germline, CDR1 is LNHNV and CDR2 YYDKDF (reference sequence). CDR3 coding DNA: TGTGCCACCAGCAGGGAGCTCATGAACACTGAAGCTTTCTTT. This gives the protein CATSRELMNTEAFF.

This chain joins TRBV10-2 and TRBJ2-7, with no clear D. The CDR3 extends over 12 amino acids. V dropped 3 bases and J dropped 6 bases, with 9 bases sitting between them. From germline, CDR1 is WSHSY and CDR2 SAAADI. CDR3 coding DNA: TGCGCCAGCAGTGAAATCGGTCGCGAGCAGTACTTC. This gives the protein CASSEIGREQYF.

The V call is TRBV11-3, the J call TRBJ2-1; 8 bases map to TRBD1. V trimming: 3 bases; J trimming: 1 base; junction bases outside the gene matches: 2. The CDR3 covers 15 residues. Germline values: CDR1 SGHNT, CDR2 YENEEA. The DNA for the CDR3 is TGTGCCAGCAGCTTGAACAGGGGGTCCTACAATGAGCAGTTCTTC. It specifies CASSLNRGSYNEQFF. The complete variable domain, with remaining parts taken from reference TRBV11-3 and TRBJ2-1, reads EAGVVQSPRYKIIEKKQPVAFWCNPISGHNTLYWYLQNLGQGPELLIRYENEEAVDDSQLPKDRFSAERLKGVDSTLKIQPAELGDSAVYLCASSLNRGSYNEQFFGPGTRLTVL.

This chain connects TRBV10-3 to TRBJ1-5; D perhaps matches TRBD1 (5 bases). The CDR3 consists of 14 residues. In germline, CDR1 is ENHRY, CDR2 SYGVKD. The ends were cut back, 6 bases at V and 5 bases at J, with 14 bases in the middle. CDR3 sequence reads: CAISSPGADQPQHF. The CDR3, as DNA: TGTGCCATCAGCTCCCCTGGGGCCGATCAGCCCCAGCATTTT.

The gene calls are TRBV10-1 and TRBJ1-1; D may be TRBD1 (5 bases). The CDR3 length is 13 residues. Germline V gene sequence: CDR1 WNHNN, CDR2 SYGVQD (reference sequence). V was pared by 4 bases and J by 4 bases, with 10 bases between. In DNA form, the CDR3 reads TGCGCCAGCAGTGTGGGAGGGACCACTGAAGCTTTCTTT. Protein: CASSVGGTTEAFF.

V is TRBV5-1 and J is TRBJ2-5; TRBD1 matches 9 bases. Germline CDR1 is SGHRS and CDR2 is YFSETQ. V trimming: 0 bases; J trimming: 5 bases; junction bases outside the gene matches: 5. The CDR3 consists of 15 residues. CDR3 DNA sequence: TGCGCCAGCAGCTTGGGGGACAGGGATGGGGAGACCCAGTACTTC. Translating it yields CASSLGDRDGETQYF.

This sequence joins TRBV15 and TRBJ1-1; D call uncertain. Germline V lookup: CDR1 LNHNV, CDR2 YYDKDF (reference sequence). V shed 0 bases and J shed 3 bases, with 5 bases lying between them. The CDR3 is 13 amino acids. The CDR3 sequence: CATSRDPYTEAFF. The CDR3 region has the DNA TGTGCCACCAGCAGAGATCCGTACACTGAAGCTTTCTTT.

V is TRBV10-1 and J is TRBJ2-1; no firm D call. This CDR3 is 14 amino acids long. The V gene lost 0 bases and the J gene lost 4 bases, with 7 bases spanning the gap. CDR1 is WNHNN, CDR2 SYGVQD, per germline (reference sequence). The CDR3 protein is CASSESAWYNEQFF. CDR3 bases: TGCGCCAGCAGTGAGTCGGCCTGGTACAATGAGCAGTTCTTC.

The genes are TRBV5-4 and TRBJ2-1; 10 bases are a match to TRBD2. Germline lookup yields CDR1 SGHNT and CDR2 YYREEE (reference sequence). V was pared by 1 base and J by 10 bases, with 5 bases of the junction left unmatched. The CDR3 has 14 residues. The CDR3 DNA is TGTGCCAGCAGCTTGCTAGCGGGGGTCTCCGAGCAGTTCTTC. The encoded protein is CASSLLAGVSEQFF.

This chain connects TRBV20-1 to TRBJ1-2, with D perhaps matching TRBD1 (6 bases). Germline values: CDR1 DFQATT, CDR2 SNEGSKA (reference sequence). V was pared by 1 base and J by 6 bases, with 6 bases between. The CDR3 extends over 11 amino acids. The CDR3 is CSARGTDGYTF. The DNA of the CDR3 is TGCAGTGCTAGAGGGACAGATGGCTACACCTTC.

V gene TRBV7-9 combines with J gene TRBJ1-2; the match to TRBD1 covers 7 bases. J was trimmed by 3 bases and V by 1 base; bases with no gene match: 5. Germline V lookup: CDR1 SEHNR, CDR2 FQNEAQ (reference sequence). The CDR3 contains 15 residues. CDR3 nucleotide sequence: TGTGCCAGCAGCTTAGACAGGGGCATTGACTATGGCTACACCTTC. Residues: CASSLDRGIDYGYTF.

This clone is a singleton in its sample. The chain recombines TRBV6-5 with TRBJ1-1; TRBD1 matches at 7 bases. The CDR3 sequence is 14 residues long. The V segment lost 6 bases and the J segment 4 bases; nucleotides outside the gene matches: 8. Germline CDR1 and CDR2: MNHEY and SVGAGI. The CDR3 sequence is CASRSRQGGTEAFF. The CDR3 DNA reads as TGTGCCAGCAGATCGAGACAGGGAGGCACTGAAGCTTTCTTT.

The chain joins TRBV11-2 to TRBJ1-5, with TRBD1 matching 8 bases. CDR1 and CDR2 (germline): SGHAT, FQNNGV. Trimming cost V 4 bases and J 6 bases; bases outside gene matches: 2. CDR3 length equals 13 residues. In DNA, the CDR3 is TGTGCCAGCAGCTCAGACAGGGGTCAGCCCCAGCATTTT. Residues: CASSSDRGQPQHF.

V and J are TRBV4-1 and TRBJ1-5, with D perhaps TRBD1 (5 bases). Trimming took off 4 bases at V and 0 bases at J, with 22 bases between the two ends. Looked up from germline, CDR1 is MGHRA and CDR2 is YSYEKL. This CDR3 has 19 amino acids. CDR3 loop: CASSPSLLSRQNSNQPQHF. In nucleotides, the CDR3 is TGCGCCAGCAGCCCGAGTCTACTGAGCAGACAGAATAGCAATCAGCCCCAGCATTTT.

This CDR3 is CASSVTPSNQPQHF. The CDR3, as DNA: TGTGCCAGCAGCGTAACACCGAGCAATCAGCCCCAGCATTTT. The rearrangement joins TRBV5-4 to TRBJ1-5; D is ambiguous. V was trimmed by 4 bases and J by 1 base, leaving 9 bases between them. The CDR3 runs 14 residues. Germline V gene lookup returns CDR1 SGHNT and CDR2 YYREEE (reference sequence).

The rearrangement uses TRBV15 and TRBJ2-1; maybe TRBD2 (6 bases). With 4 bases removed from V and 6 bases from J, the gap between germline ends came to 10 bases. CDR1 is LNHNV, CDR2 YYDKDF, per germline (reference sequence). The CDR3 runs to 13 residues. CDR3 coding DNA: TGTGCCACCAGCACCCTCGGGAGCAATGAGCAGTTCTTC. As protein: CATSTLGSNEQFF.

In its sample, this clone was seen a few times. This sequence joins TRBV11-2 and TRBJ1-1, with 8 bases that match TRBD1. The CDR3 spans 15 residues. Looked up from germline, CDR1 is SGHAT and CDR2 is FQNNGV. V gave up 1 base and J gave up 1 base; unmatched junction bases: 2. As DNA, the CDR3 is TGTGCCAGCAGCTTAGGGACAGGGACGAACACTGAAGCTTTCTTT. Encoded protein: CASSLGTGTNTEAFF. Full variable domain (missing parts from reference TRBV11-2 and TRBJ1-1): EAGVAQSPRYKIIEKRQSVAFWCNPISGHATLYWYQQILGQGPKLLIQFQNNGVVDDSQLPKDRFSAERLKGVDSTLKIQPAKLEDSAVYLCASSLGTGTNTEAFFGQGTRLTVV.

The rearrangement links TRBV19 to TRBJ2-6; 10 bases match TRBD1. Germline CDR1 reads LNHDA; CDR2 reads SQIVND (reference sequence). CDR3 length equals 18 residues. J gave up 3 bases and V 7 bases, and 12 bases lay outside the gene matches. The CDR3 nucleotides read TGTGCCAGTAACCCCCGGACAGGGGGTGCAAGTGGGGCCAACGTCCTGACTTTC. Its protein product is CASNPRTGGASGANVLTF.

The chain employs TRBV6-5 and TRBJ2-1; 8 positions agree with TRBD1. The CDR3 runs to 14 residues. V was pared by 8 bases and J by 3 bases, with 6 bases of the junction left unmatched. Germline V gene data show CDR1 as MNHEY and CDR2 as SVGAGI. DNA of the CDR3: TGTGCCAGCTCCTATGGGACAGGCTACAATGAGCAGTTCTTC. Amino acid sequence: CASSYGTGYNEQFF.

V is TRBV7-9 and J is TRBJ1-2, with TRBD1 matching 8 bases. The CDR3 spans 16 residues. Looked up from germline, CDR1 is SEHNR and CDR2 is FQNEAQ (reference sequence). J was trimmed by 4 bases and V by 1 base; bases with no gene match: 8. Written as DNA, the CDR3 is TGTGCCAGCAGCTTAGGGGTGGGACAGGACCCCTATGGCTACACCTTC. It specifies CASSLGVGQDPYGYTF.

The V gene is TRBV10-2, the J gene TRBJ2-3, with D tentatively TRBD2 (6 bases). Trimming stripped 2 bases from V and 3 bases from J, with 9 bases between. Germline assignment: CDR1 WSHSY and CDR2 SAAADI. This CDR3 spans 14 amino acids. DNA for the CDR3: TGCGCCAGCAGTGAGCGGGGGAGAACAGATACGCAGTATTTT. This translates into CASSERGRTDTQYF.

This chain connects TRBV9 to TRBJ2-1; D might be TRBD2 (6 bases). The germline V and J ends were trimmed by 7 bases and 0 bases, with 11 bases remaining between them. The germline gives CDR1 SGDLS, CDR2 YYNGEE. The CDR3 sequence is 14 residues long. CDR3 in amino acids: CASGGGDSYNEQFF. The CDR3 region has the DNA TGTGCCAGCGGTGGCGGGGACTCCTACAATGAGCAGTTCTTC.

The chain links TRBV6-6 to TRBJ2-1; D possibly corresponds to TRBD2 (5 bases). CDR3 length equals 11 residues. Trimming took off 11 bases at V and 7 bases at J, with 12 bases between the two ends. Germline V gene data show CDR1 as MNHNY and CDR2 as SVGAGI (reference sequence). CDR3 sequence (DNA): TGTGCCGTTGCCCCGGGGAATGAGCAGTTCTTC. Translated, it gives CAVAPGNEQFF.

The chain employs TRBV5-8 and TRBJ2-1; D is possibly TRBD2 (5 bases). With 4 bases removed from V and 3 bases from J, the gap between germline ends came to 17 bases. The CDR3 consists of 16 residues. Germline loops: CDR1 SGHTS, CDR2 YDEGEE. The CDR3 loop is CASSPTKQRVYNEQFF. The DNA of the CDR3 is TGTGCCAGCAGCCCGACCAAGCAGAGGGTCTACAATGAGCAGTTCTTC.

This chain joins TRBV7-9 and TRBJ1-1; a possible D gene is TRBD1 (6 bases). V was clipped by 2 bases and J by 8 bases, with 15 bases between them. Germline-derived CDR1 and CDR2 are SEHNR and FQNEAQ (reference sequence). CDR3 length: 14 amino acids. The CDR3 DNA reads as TGTGCCAGCAGCTTAAGGGGGGGCGGGGAGGAAGCTTTCTTT. Residues: CASSLRGGGEEAFF.

The chain recombines TRBV18 with TRBJ2-6, with D hard to call. Germline V gene sequence: CDR1 KGHSH, CDR2 LQKENI. The CDR3 is 14 residues long. The V gene lost 3 bases and the J gene lost 4 bases, with 7 bases spanning the gap. This CDR3 reads CASSPKAGANVLTF. CDR3 nucleotide sequence: TGTGCCAGCTCACCGAAAGCAGGGGCCAACGTCCTGACTTTC.